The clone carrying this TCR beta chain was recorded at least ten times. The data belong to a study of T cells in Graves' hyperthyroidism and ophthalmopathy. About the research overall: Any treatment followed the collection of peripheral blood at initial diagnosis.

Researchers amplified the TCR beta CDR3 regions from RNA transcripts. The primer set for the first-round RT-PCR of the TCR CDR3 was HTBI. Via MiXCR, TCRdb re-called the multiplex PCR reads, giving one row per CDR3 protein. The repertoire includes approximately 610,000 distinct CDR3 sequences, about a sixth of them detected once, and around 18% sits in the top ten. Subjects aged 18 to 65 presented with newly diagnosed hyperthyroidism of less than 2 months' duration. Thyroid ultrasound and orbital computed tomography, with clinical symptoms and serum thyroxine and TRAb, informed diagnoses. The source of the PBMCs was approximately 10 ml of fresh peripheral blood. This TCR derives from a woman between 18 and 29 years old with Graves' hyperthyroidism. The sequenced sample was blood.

CDR3 DNA sequence: TGCAGTGCTAGAGGCAGGGGGCTGGCTTTCTTT. It is translated as CSARGRGLAFF. This chain uses TRBV20-1 with TRBJ1-1; 8 bases fit TRBD1. CDR3 length equals 11 residues. Germline assignment: CDR1 DFQATT and CDR2 SNEGSKA (reference sequence). Trimming at V came to 1 base and at J to 11 bases, leaving 3 bases not matched to a gene.